This is a list of T cell receptor beta chains from one sample in a study of CD8 T cells in Susac syndrome. TCRdb ran MiXCR on the immunoSEQ multiplex PCR reads and lists one entry per CDR3 protein. This table holds 160,000 or so distinct CDR3 sequences, about 92% found once. Sequencing used CD4+ T cells from PBMCs. The receptors were gathered from a human donor in good health. Both conserved end residues are part of each CDR3. The D gene is left open where the match is weak. The listing skips clone size in some rows; elsewhere it reads once, few, many or a size class.

TRBV5-1	.	TRBJ2-5	.	TGCGCCAGCACTAGGGCCGTGGGGCAAGAGACCCAGTACTTC	CASTRAVGQETQYF
TRBV30	.	TRBJ1-5	TRBD1	TGTGCCTGGGCCGGACAGGGTGCCCTAAGCAATCAGCCCCAGCATTTT	CAWAGQGALSNQPQHF
TRBV7-9	once	TRBJ1-2	.	TGTGCCAGCAGCTCCCGAGTAGCGGGGAGAGGTGGCGGCTACACCTTC	CASSSRVAGRGGGYTF
TRBV6-2/TRBV6-3	.	TRBJ2-5	TRBD1	TGTGCCAGCAGTTACGCGGAACAGGGGGATACAGAGACCCAGTACTTC	CASSYAEQGDTETQYF
TRBV19	once	TRBJ2-7	.	TGTGCCAGTAGTATTTCTTCGGGACTTACCCCCTACGAGCAGTACTTC	CASSISSGLTPYEQYF
TRBV4-1	.	TRBJ1-1	.	TGCGCCAGCAGTAGGACAGCCGTGCCTGGGATGAACACTGAAGCTTTCTTT	CASSRTAVPGMNTEAFF
TRBV5-1	.	TRBJ2-5	.	TGCGCCAGCAGCTTGGAGGCAGAAGAGACCCAGTACTTC	CASSLEAEETQYF
TRBV6-1	few	TRBJ1-1	.	TGTGCCAGCAGCTCGCATCAGGGTGATCCCACTGAAGCTTTCTTT	CASSSHQGDPTEAFF
TRBV19	.	TRBJ2-2	.	TGTGCCAGTAGTCGACGGGTGGGAGTTTGGGCCGGGGAGCTGTTTTTT	CASSRRVGVWAGELFF
TRBV5-1	.	TRBJ2-5	TRBD2	TGCGCCAGCAGCTCTCCTGACCGAAGCGGGGGGGAGACCCAGTACTTC	CASSSPDRSGGETQYF
TRBV5-1	.	TRBJ2-2	.	TGCGCCAGCAGCCCGTCCTGGACCCGCACCGGGGAGCTGTTTTTT	CASSPSWTRTGELFF
TRBV5-4	.	TRBJ2-7	TRBD2	TGTGCCAGCAGCCCGGGACTAGGGACCATCCCCTACGAGCAGTACTTC	CASSPGLGTIPYEQYF
TRBV20-1	.	TRBJ1-2	TRBD1	TGCAGTGCTAGCCCGGGACAGTCTGGTGCTGGCTACACCTTC	CSASPGQSGAGYTF
TRBV15	.	TRBJ1-5	TRBD1	TGTGCCACCAGCACGACAGGGAGTTATCAGCCCCAGCATTTT	CATSTTGSYQPQHF
TRBV7-8	.	TRBJ2-1	.	TGTGCCAGCAGTTCATTGGGGGTCTCCTACAATGAGCAGTTCTTC	CASSSLGVSYNEQFF
TRBV11-2	.	TRBJ2-5	TRBD2	TGTGCCAGCAGCCCCGGAAGACTAGCGATGTACCAAGAGACCCAGTACTTC	CASSPGRLAMYQETQYF
TRBV10-3	.	TRBJ1-1	.	TGTGCCATCAGTGAGTCTAGGGACACTGAAGCTTTCTTT	CAISESRDTEAFF
TRBV5-4	once	TRBJ2-1	.	TGTGCCAGCGGGGTTGGGGGGGGGCCGAATGAGCAGTTCTTC	CASGVGGGPNEQFF
TRBV19	few	TRBJ2-2	TRBD1	TGTGCCAGTCGTACCGGGACAGCGAACACCGGGGAGCTGTTTTTT	CASRTGTANTGELFF
TRBV18	.	TRBJ2-1	TRBD2	TGTGCCAGCTCACCCAGCGGGGTCTCCTACAATGAGCAGTTCTTC	CASSPSGVSYNEQFF
TRBV20-1	once	TRBJ2-2	TRBD1	TGCAGTGCTAGAGACCCCGGACAGGGATTGGCCGGGGAGCTGTTTTTT	CSARDPGQGLAGELFF
TRBV5-1	.	TRBJ2-6	.	TGCGCCAGCAGCTTGCAGGTTGCGGGGTCTGGGGCCAACGTCCTGACTTTC	CASSLQVAGSGANVLTF
TRBV3-1	.	TRBJ1-1	.	TGTGCCAGCAGCCAAGTCACAGATTTGTCGAAGGCTTTCTTT	CASSQVTDLSKAFF
TRBV10-1	.	TRBJ1-6	.	TGCGCGGGGGGAGGGACCTATAATTCACCCCTCCACTTT	CAGGGTYNSPLHF
TRBV19	.	TRBJ2-1	.	TGTGCCAGTAGTATGCGGCAGGGAGCCTGGAATGAGCAGTTCTTC	CASSMRQGAWNEQFF
TRBV4-1	.	TRBJ2-5	TRBD1	TGCGCCAGCAGCCCTCAACCTCGGGGACAGGGGTTTTGGACCCAGTACTTC	CASSPQPRGQGFWTQYF
TRBV5-1	.	TRBJ2-5	.	TGCGCCAGCATGTACGGGGCTCAAGAGACCCAGTACTTC	CASMYGAQETQYF
TRBV7-2	.	TRBJ2-1	.	TGTGCCAGCAGCCCTCCGGGACAAATATACAATGAGCAGTTCTTC	CASSPPGQIYNEQFF
TRBV5-1	.	TRBJ2-7	.	TGCGCCAGCAGCTTGGGCAGGGGCGAGCAGTACTTC	CASSLGRGEQYF
TRBV28	.	TRBJ1-2	.	TGTGCCAGCAGTTTCCGGGCTTCCCTCTATGGCTACACCTTC	CASSFRASLYGYTF
TRBV19	.	TRBJ1-3	.	TGTGCCAGTAGTATTTTCCAGGCGCCTACCTCTGGAAACACCATATATTTT	CASSIFQAPTSGNTIYF
TRBV19	.	TRBJ2-2	TRBD2	TGTGCCAGTAGTTACCCGGGACTAGTCACCGGGGAGCTGTTTTTT	CASSYPGLVTGELFF
TRBV29-1	.	TRBJ2-7	.	TGCAGCGTTGAGAGCAGGGTGGACGAGCAGTACTTC	CSVESRVDEQYF
TRBV2	.	TRBJ2-1	.	TGTGCCAGCAGTGAAGGGGACAATGAGCAGTTCTTC	CASSEGDNEQFF
TRBV19	.	TRBJ1-3	.	TGTGCCAGTAGTACGTCTGGAAACACCATATATTTT	CASSTSGNTIYF
TRBV5-1	.	TRBJ2-2	.	TGCGCCAGCAGCGAGGGACGGGCCTCCAACACCGGGGAGCTGTTTTTT	CASSEGRASNTGELFF
TRBV2	.	TRBJ2-7	.	TGTGCCAGCAGTGACAGGTATGGCTCCTACGAGCAGTACTTC	CASSDRYGSYEQYF
TRBV24-1	.	TRBJ2-3	TRBD1	TGTGCCACCAGTGATAAAGGACAGGGGGCGTTGGCAGATACGCAGTATTTT	CATSDKGQGALADTQYF
TRBV10-2	.	TRBJ1-1	.	TGCGCCAGCCTACCGCGGGGCGGCAACATGAACACTGAAGCTTTCTTT	CASLPRGGNMNTEAFF
TRBV4-3	.	TRBJ2-2	.	TGCGCCAGCAGCATCCAGGGCCCCAACACCGGGGAGCTGTTTTTT	CASSIQGPNTGELFF
TRBV9	.	TRBJ2-2	TRBD2	TGTGCCAGCAGCCGCCGACTAGCGGGAGGGCCGGGCACCGGGGAGCTGTTTTTT	CASSRRLAGGPGTGELFF
TRBV14	.	TRBJ1-2	.	TGTGCCAGCAGCCCCCGGGACGGCTATGGCTACACCTTC	CASSPRDGYGYTF
TRBV5-6	.	TRBJ2-3	TRBD1	TGTGCCAGCAGCTTGGATTTGGGACAGTCGGATACGCAGTATTTT	CASSLDLGQSDTQYF
TRBV18	.	TRBJ2-7	.	TGTGCCAGCTCGCCGGGCGTGGACCCCTCCTACGAGCAGTACTTC	CASSPGVDPSYEQYF
TRBV7-3	.	TRBJ2-7	TRBD1	TGTGCCAGCAGCCAGAGACAGGGACGATTCGACGAGCAGTACTTC	CASSQRQGRFDEQYF
TRBV3-1	.	TRBJ2-1	TRBD1	TGTGCCAGCAGCCAAGGGGGGACAGGGCGTCGGCAGTTCTTC	CASSQGGTGRRQFF
TRBV3-1	.	TRBJ2-1	TRBD2	TGTGCCAGCAGCCACGGGACTAGCGGGAGGGTGTACAATGAGCAGTTCTTC	CASSHGTSGRVYNEQFF
TRBV6-6	.	TRBJ1-1	.	TGTGCCAGCACCGCCTCAGCTAGGAGGGCTGAAGCTTTCTTT	CASTASARRAEAFF
TRBV6-4	once	TRBJ1-1	TRBD1	TGTGCCAGCAGCCCTGAGGGGGCACTGAACACTGAAGCTTTCTTT	CASSPEGALNTEAFF
TRBV10-3	.	TRBJ2-5	.	TGTGCCATCAGTGAGTCTCTAGCGGAGACCCAGTACTTC	CAISESLAETQYF
TRBV5-1	.	TRBJ2-2	.	TGCGCCAGCAGACCCCCAGGGACTGTTAACACCGGGGAGCTGTTTTTT	CASRPPGTVNTGELFF
TRBV2	.	TRBJ1-1	.	TGTGCCAGCAGCTACCTAAGAACCGTTAACACTGAAGCTTTCTTT	CASSYLRTVNTEAFF